This TCR beta chain derives from a study of T-cell memory formation after mild COVID-19. Across the whole study: The two donors had largely donor-specific TCR clusters. General study findings and limits: Confirmation of SARS-CoV-2 specificity was lacking for second-wave clones peaking day 37.

With constant-segment primers, 5'RACE yielded cDNA libraries of TCR alpha and TCR beta that carried sample barcodes and UMIs. TCRdb passed the 5' RACE reads through MiXCR, listing each CDR3 protein once. This table has about 210,000 distinct CDR3 sequences, around 30% appearing once. V lost 5 bases and J lost 3, with 8 bases in between. CDR3 size: 12 residues. In germline, CDR1 is PRHDT, CDR2 FYEKMQ (reference sequence). This clonotype was seen a handful of times. Antigen unknown. Sequencing was performed on PBMCs or a T cell subset sorted from them (not recorded which). The chain employs TRBV13 and TRBJ2-7; tentative D call: TRBD1 (5 bases). The TCR sequence derives from an adult woman who had mild COVID-19 (a few samples of this study predate the infection). Cell type and time point are not known. The CDR3 sequence: CASSKGNYEQYF. CDR3 nucleotides: TGTGCCAGCAGCAAGGGGAACTACGAGCAGTACTTC.